What follows are 20 T cell receptor beta chains derived from one specimen sequenced in a study of shared clonotypes between healthy human individuals. Some clones are missing from TCRdb's copy, which holds only in-frame ones; the method was immunoSEQ multiplex PCR. The data show under 2.5 million clones, around 90% seen once. Input material: naive CD4+ T cells from PBMCs. Indicated subset: CD45RA+ positively selected. Receptors originate from a young man in good health. Some clones in this sample may be carry-over from other donors' samples.

The rearrangement uses TRBV5-1 and TRBJ1-1; 7 bases agree with TRBD1. CDR3 length equals 14 residues. The germline gives CDR1 SGHRS, CDR2 YFSETQ. The J segment lost 5 bases and the V segment lost 4 bases, leaving 8 bases of the junction unmatched. The CDR3 loop is CASSLDRWGTEAFF. The CDR3 DNA reads as TGCGCCAGCAGCCTGGACAGGTGGGGTACTGAAGCTTTCTTT.

This rearrangement joins TRBV2 to TRBJ2-5, with 8 bases identical to TRBD1. The J segment lost 3 bases and the V segment lost 4 bases, leaving 4 bases of the junction unmatched. CDR3 size: 14 residues. CDR1 and CDR2 from the germline V gene are SNHLY and FYNNEI. The DNA of the CDR3 is TGTGCCAGCAGTGTTCAGGGGGCCGAAGAGACCCAGTACTTC. Amino acid sequence: CASSVQGAEETQYF.

The chain joins TRBV19 to TRBJ1-5; D is possibly TRBD1 (5 bases). The CDR3 consists of 16 residues. CDR1 and CDR2 (germline): LNHDA, SQIVND (reference sequence). Trimming removed 1 base from V and 9 bases from J, with 19 bases in between. The CDR3 reads CASSIGSGAGGLPQHF. DNA of the CDR3: TGTGCCAGTAGTATAGGATCCGGAGCCGGGGGTTTGCCCCAGCATTTT.

J is TRBJ2-7 and V is TRBV28; 13 positions match TRBD2. CDR3 length equals 15 residues. Losses at the gene ends were 8 bases for V and 5 bases for J; bases not matched to a gene: 9. Germline V gene sequence: CDR1 MDHEN, CDR2 SYDVKM. CDR3 region: CASYRLAGGVHEQYF. DNA for the CDR3: TGTGCCAGCTACCGACTAGCGGGAGGAGTCCACGAGCAGTACTTC. The full variable domain, rest sourced from reference TRBV28 and TRBJ2-7, is DVKVTQSSRYLVKRTGEKVFLECVQDMDHENMFWYRQDPGLGLRLIYFSYDVKMKEKGDIPEGYSVSREKKERFSLILESASTNQTSMYLCASYRLAGGVHEQYFGPGTRLTVT.

The chain employs TRBV14 and TRBJ1-2, with D unresolved. In germline, CDR1 is SGHDN, CDR2 FVKESK. Trimming shortened V by 4 bases and J by 4 bases, and 7 bases separated the two germline ends. This CDR3 comprises 12 residues. The CDR3 region has the DNA TGTGCCAGCAGCCGGCAGACCTATGGCTACACCTTC. Its translation is CASSRQTYGYTF.

This CDR3 is CASRLGIGGTNRDTGELFF. The DNA for the CDR3 is TGTGCCAGCAGGCTAGGTATCGGAGGGACGAATCGAGACACCGGGGAGCTGTTTTTT. The rearrangement links TRBV11-1 to TRBJ2-2; TRBD2 is a possible D gene (6 bases). The germline V gene has CDR1 SGHAT and CDR2 FQDESV (reference sequence). Trimming removed 6 bases at V and 3 bases at J, with 26 bases between. This CDR3 spans 19 amino acids.

This chain links TRBV7-9 with TRBJ1-2; D not resolved. Germline lookup yields CDR1 SEHNR and CDR2 FQNEAQ (reference sequence). The CDR3 consists of 12 residues. V was cut by 2 bases and J by 7 bases, with 8 bases left in between. CDR3: CASSLPQLGYTF. The CDR3 DNA follows: TGTGCCAGCAGCTTACCACAGCTTGGCTACACCTTC.

The rearrangement links TRBV10-3 to TRBJ2-7; TRBD1 might be the D (6 bases). This CDR3 is 14 amino acids long. Germline V gene data show CDR1 as ENHRY and CDR2 as SYGVKD. Trimming left V 4 bases short and J 2 bases short, with 12 bases between. The CDR3 region is CAISAQQGTYEQYF. The DNA for the CDR3 is TGTGCCATCAGTGCGCAACAGGGAACCTACGAGCAGTACTTC.

This chain joins TRBV28 and TRBJ2-4; D not resolved. The germline V gene has CDR1 MDHEN and CDR2 SYDVKM. V was trimmed by 1 base and J by 5 bases, leaving 6 bases between them. The CDR3 extends over 13 amino acids. The CDR3 region is CASSLSKQNIQYF. The CDR3 DNA reads as TGTGCCAGCAGTTTATCGAAGCAAAACATTCAGTACTTC.

J is TRBJ2-2 and V is TRBV30; 8 positions agree with TRBD2. This CDR3 comprises 15 residues. Losses at the gene ends were 2 bases for V and 3 bases for J; bases not matched to a gene: 5. Germline V CDR1 and CDR2: GTSNPN, SVGIG (reference sequence). CDR3: CAWSRGGWYTGELFF. CDR3 nucleotides: TGTGCCTGGAGTCGGGGGGGCTGGTACACCGGGGAGCTGTTTTTT. The variable domain in full, completed from reference TRBV30 and TRBJ2-2, reads SQTIHQWPATLVQPVGSPLSLECTVEGTSNPNLYWYRQAAGRGLQLLFYSVGIGQISSEVPQNLSASRPQDRQFILSSKKLLLSDSGFYLCAWSRGGWYTGELFFGEGSRLTVL.

For this clone: This sample includes further DNA sequences coding for the same CDR3. The chain links TRBV7-9 to TRBJ1-4; D gene uncertain. The V gene's germline CDR1 is SEHNR and CDR2 FQNEAQ (reference sequence). The CDR3 loop spans 12 amino acids. V was shortened by 5 bases and J by 5 bases, with 6 bases between the two germline ends. CDR3 loop: CASSPANEKLFF. The CDR3 coding sequence is TGTGCCAGCAGCCCAGCCAATGAAAAACTGTTTTTT. Looking up the rest from reference TRBV7-9 and TRBJ1-4 gives the full variable domain: DTGVSQNPRHKITKRGQNVTFRCDPISEHNRLYWYRQTLGQGPEFLTYFQNEAQLEKSRLLSDRFSAERPKGSFSTLEIQRTEQGDSAMYLCASSPANEKLFFGSGTQLSVL.

This clone was recorded once. This sequence joins TRBV6-5 and TRBJ2-7, with 12 bases fitting TRBD2. Germline lookup yields CDR1 MNHEY and CDR2 SVGAGI. The CDR3 runs to 15 residues. V lost 6 bases and J lost 2; bases outside the gene matches: 5. CDR3 residues: CASSPTSGRTYEQYF. In DNA form, the CDR3 reads TGTGCCAGCAGCCCAACTAGCGGGAGGACCTACGAGCAGTACTTC.

This clone showed up just once. CDR3 loop: CASSFRYGDGTDTQYF. In nucleotides, the CDR3 is TGTGCCAGCAGTTTTAGGTACGGAGACGGCACAGATACGCAGTATTTT. The genes are TRBV27 and TRBJ2-3; no clear D gene. The CDR3 length is 16 residues. CDR1 is MNHEY and CDR2 is SMNVEV in the germline V gene (reference sequence). Trimming removed 3 bases from V and 1 base from J, with 14 bases in between.

The CDR3 sequence is CASSLSLAGGEQFF. As DNA, the CDR3 is TGTGCCAGCAGCTTGTCTCTAGCGGGAGGTGAGCAGTTCTTC. V usage is TRBV5-4 and J usage is TRBJ2-1, with 11 bases identical to TRBD2. The CDR3 is 14 amino acids. In germline, CDR1 is SGHNT, CDR2 YYREEE (reference sequence). V lost 1 base and J lost 9; bases outside the gene matches: 3.

CDR3 nucleotides: TGTGCCAGCTCACAATGGGACTCTACGAACACCGGGGAGCTGTTTTTT. It encodes CASSQWDSTNTGELFF. The chain has TRBV18 and TRBJ2-2; D is possibly TRBD2 (6 bases). There are 16 residues in the CDR3. V lost 4 bases and J lost 0, with 12 bases in between. The germline gives CDR1 KGHSH, CDR2 LQKENI. Full variable domain (remainder filled in from reference TRBV18 and TRBJ2-2): NAGVMQNPRHLVRRRGQEARLRCSPMKGHSHVYWYRQLPEEGLKFMVYLQKENIIDESGMPKERFSAEFPKEGPSILRIQQVVRGDSAAYFCASSQWDSTNTGELFFGEGSRLTVL.

This chain uses TRBV18 with TRBJ1-1; D is possibly TRBD1 (5 bases). This CDR3 is built from 15 residues. Germline V CDR1 and CDR2: KGHSH, LQKENI. Deletions cut 5 bases from V and 2 bases from J, with 15 bases between. The CDR3 spells CASSTIGAGNTEAFF. The CDR3 DNA sequence: TGTGCCAGCTCAACCATAGGGGCAGGAAACACTGAAGCTTTCTTT.

In nucleotides, the CDR3 is TGTGCCTGGACCCGTCAGGGGGGCTCCTTGGTGAACACTGAAGCTTTCTTT. Translated, it gives CAWTRQGGSLVNTEAFF. The V gene is TRBV30, the J gene TRBJ1-1, with 7 positions matching TRBD1. Per the germline V gene, CDR1 is GTSNPN and CDR2 is SVGIG (reference sequence). The CDR3 runs to 17 residues. Germline trimming cut 4 bases from V and 0 bases from J; bases unmatched to any gene: 14. Together with reference TRBV30 and TRBJ1-1, the CDR3 gives the full variable domain: SQTIHQWPATLVQPVGSPLSLECTVEGTSNPNLYWYRQAAGRGLQLLFYSVGIGQISSEVPQNLSASRPQDRQFILSSKKLLLSDSGFYLCAWTRQGGSLVNTEAFFGQGTRLTVV.

The V gene is TRBV7-9, the J gene TRBJ2-7, with 9 bases that match TRBD2. The CDR3 is 15 residues long. Per germline, CDR1 SEHNR and CDR2 FQNEAQ (reference sequence). Trimming at V came to 5 bases and at J to 7 bases, leaving 12 bases not matched to a gene. CDR3 sequence reads: CASSTEGGRVGEQYF. The DNA of the CDR3 is TGTGCCAGCAGCACGGAGGGCGGGAGGGTAGGAGAGCAGTACTTC.

The chain has TRBV2 and TRBJ2-1; D gene ambiguous. This CDR3 comprises 16 residues. Per the germline V gene, CDR1 is SNHLY and CDR2 is FYNNEI. Trimming stripped 1 base from V and 0 bases from J, with 10 bases between. CDR3 coding DNA: TGTGCCAGCAGTGAAGGGATATACGGCTCCTACAATGAGCAGTTCTTC. Translated: CASSEGIYGSYNEQFF.

Only one count was recorded for this clone. This chain joins TRBV27 and TRBJ2-2, with 9 bases aligning to TRBD2. Germline V gene sequence: CDR1 MNHEY, CDR2 SMNVEV (reference sequence). There are 17 residues in the CDR3. J gave up 1 base and V 2 bases, and 5 bases lay outside the gene matches. The CDR3 nucleotides read TGTGCCAGCAGTTTAGTAGCGGGAGTACGGAACACCGGGGAGCTGTTTTTT. Translation gives CASSLVAGVRNTGELFF.